The clone carrying this T cell receptor beta chain was recorded many times. Its target is not known. Using its own MiXCR run on the RT-PCR reads, TCRdb lists one record per CDR3 protein. Of 590,000 or so distinct CDR3 sequences listed, approximately 15% are singletons. This entry comes from a study of response to subunit inactivated influenza vaccine. General observations from the study: The study's authors posited that every seasonal influenza vaccination enlists few new T cells.

Germline lookup yields CDR1 SGHRS and CDR2 YFSETQ. This CDR3 has 14 amino acids. The junction had 0 bases not matched to a gene; V was cut back by 4 bases and J by 2 bases. The chain couples TRBV5-1 to TRBJ2-6, with 7 bases identical to TRBD1. The sequencing here drew on PBMCs from blood, taken around 15 days before vaccination. The clonotype comes from a man over 45 who received an inactivated influenza vaccine. CDR3 protein: CASSQGAGANVLTF. Written as DNA, the CDR3 is TGCGCCAGCAGCCAGGGGGCTGGGGCCAACGTCCTGACTTTC.